The 21 T cell receptor beta chains in this list originate from one sample, sequenced in a study of regulatory T cells in long-lasting Graves disease. CDR3-region Arm-PCR and iRepertoire HTBI primers produced the TCR beta libraries. From the multiplex PCR reads, TCRdb called clonotypes with MiXCR, one entry per CDR3 protein. The data contain 350,000 to 500,000 distinct CDR3 sequences, 21% of them seen just once; the ten biggest clones take up around 15%. Time point indicated: persistent/refractory GD, antithyroid drugs over 5 years with positive TRAb. Extracted PBMC RNA gave rise to the TCR library. The input for sequencing was peripheral blood mononuclear cells (PBMCs), taken when the disease was refractory, from a patient treated with antithyroid drugs. The receptors originated from a female donor with Graves disease.

This clonotype turned up a few times. The J gene is TRBJ2-6, the V gene TRBV20-1; D is unclear. The CDR3 loop spans 17 amino acids. V was trimmed by 5 bases and J by 0 bases, leaving 17 bases between them. The germline gives CDR1 DFQATT, CDR2 SNEGSKA (reference sequence). The CDR3 loop reads CSASGPFVNSGANVLTF. The CDR3 DNA is TGCAGTGCTTCCGGACCGTTCGTTAACTCTGGGGCCAACGTCCTGACTTTC.

This clonotype was seen a few times. The chain is built from TRBV12-3 or TRBV12-4 and TRBJ2-7; 7 bases agree with TRBD1. CDR3 length: 15 amino acids. Trimming took 5 bases from V and 4 from J; bases not matched to a gene: 11. CDR3 nucleotide sequence: TGTGCCAGCAGTCCACGGACAGGCCCGAGGTACGAGCAGTACTTC. Its translation is CASSPRTGPRYEQYF.

The chain is built from TRBV19 and TRBJ1-4, with unresolved D. The CDR3 is made up of 14 amino acids. CDR1 is LNHDA and CDR2 is SQIVND in the germline V gene (reference sequence). The V gene lost 4 bases and the J gene lost 0 bases, with 6 bases spanning the gap. The CDR3 spells CASSTPTTNEKLFF. The CDR3 region has the DNA TGTGCCAGTAGTACCCCGACAACTAATGAAAAACTGTTTTTT.

This clonotype was found many times. The chain combines TRBV12-3 or TRBV12-4 with TRBJ1-6; D call uncertain. The CDR3 is 12 amino acids. The V end was cut by 1 base, the J end by 9 bases, with 4 bases between. The CDR3 region is CASSLDISPLHF. The CDR3 DNA is TGTGCCAGCAGTTTAGATATTTCACCCCTCCACTTT.

CDR3 sequence: CASSLLGLAGDEQFF. CDR3 coding DNA: TGTGCCAGCAGTTTATTAGGACTAGCGGGAGATGAGCAGTTCTTC. The chain uses TRBV28 and TRBJ2-1; TRBD2 matches 13 bases. Germline CDR1 and CDR2: MDHEN and SYDVKM. After removal of 1 base from V and 8 bases from J, the junction contained 2 bases not matched to a gene. This CDR3 has 15 amino acids.

This clonotype was seen a handful of times. The gene calls are TRBV6-2 or TRBV6-3 and TRBJ2-1, with D possibly being TRBD2 (5 bases). This CDR3 contains 17 residues. Germline CDR1 reads MNHEY; CDR2 reads SVGEGT. Trimming cost V 4 bases and J 5 bases, with 21 bases left between them. The CDR3, as DNA: TGTGCCAGCAGTTCAACGGCTAGCCCACTAAGAAACAATGAGCAGTTCTTC. It specifies CASSSTASPLRNNEQFF.

In this sample, this clonotype turned up many times. This rearrangement joins TRBV6-1 to TRBJ2-5; D not certain. V gave up 4 bases and J gave up 4 bases, with 10 bases separating them. The CDR3 sequence is 13 residues long. The germline CDR1 and CDR2 sequences are MNHNS and SASEGT. CDR3 nucleotide sequence: TGTGCCAGCAGTGCGGAAGCCACAGAGACCCAGTACTTC. This translates into CASSAEATETQYF.

The chain couples TRBV27 to TRBJ2-5, with 9 bases lining up with TRBD2. The CDR3 is 17 amino acids. The ends lost 5 bases at V and 1 base at J; junction bases unmatched: 11. Germline-derived CDR1 and CDR2 are MNHEY and SMNVEV (reference sequence). The CDR3 reads CASSSRLGLAFQETQYF. The CDR3 DNA follows: TGTGCCAGCAGTAGCCGTTTGGGACTAGCTTTCCAAGAGACCCAGTACTTC.

This clonotype occurred many times. V gene TRBV27 combines with J gene TRBJ2-2, with 7 nucleotides matching TRBD1. J gave up 4 bases and V 6 bases, and 5 bases lay outside the gene matches. The CDR3 totals 14 residues. CDR1 is MNHEY, CDR2 SMNVEV, per germline (reference sequence). In nucleotides, the CDR3 is TGTGCCAGCAGCTTACAGGGGAGCACCGGGGAGCTGTTTTTT. It specifies CASSLQGSTGELFF.

This clonotype was counted between two and nine times. This rearrangement joins TRBV5-1 to TRBJ2-5, with TRBD2 matching 10 bases. CDR3 length: 16 residues. Germline CDR1 and CDR2: SGHRS and YFSETQ. V shed 4 bases and J 5 bases; nucleotides not matched to a gene: 11. CDR3 coding DNA: TGCGCCAGCAGCCCTCCGGGGAGCGGGAGGGCGGAGACCCAGTACTTC. This encodes CASSPPGSGRAETQYF.

Ten or more counts support this clonotype. The V gene is TRBV27, the J gene TRBJ2-7; 10 nucleotides align to TRBD1. The CDR3 covers 14 residues. Per the germline V gene, CDR1 is MNHEY and CDR2 is SMNVEV (reference sequence). After removal of 0 bases from V and 7 bases from J, the junction contained 3 bases not matched to a gene. CDR3 nucleotide sequence: TGTGCCAGCAGTTTATCCGGGACAGGGGTTGAGCAGTACTTC. Its protein is CASSLSGTGVEQYF.

This chain uses TRBV30 with TRBJ1-5, with D possibly TRBD1 on 6 matching bases. Looked up from germline, CDR1 is GTSNPN and CDR2 is SVGIG (reference sequence). CDR3 size: 16 residues. Trimming shortened V by 0 bases and J by 2 bases, and 14 bases separated the two germline ends. CDR3 residues: CAWSVYGRGGNQPQHF. For the CDR3, the DNA is TGTGCCTGGAGTGTCTATGGCAGGGGCGGCAATCAGCCCCAGCATTTT.

In its sample, this clonotype was seen many times. The chain is built from TRBV28 and TRBJ2-7; 13 bases line up with TRBD2. This CDR3 contains 17 residues. The germline V gene encodes CDR1 MDHEN and CDR2 SYDVKM. The trim removed 2 bases at V and 5 bases at J, leaving 9 bases unmatched. The CDR3 protein is CASSLRGGLAGVNEQYF. The CDR3 DNA reads TGTGCCAGCAGTTTACGGGGTGGACTAGCGGGAGTAAACGAGCAGTACTTC.

This clonotype was detected ten times or more. The V gene is TRBV28, the J gene TRBJ2-7, with D maybe TRBD2 (6 bases). The CDR3 is made up of 14 amino acids. Trimming took off 3 bases at V and 2 bases at J, with 11 bases between the two ends. Germline V CDR1 and CDR2: MDHEN, SYDVKM. CDR3 amino acids: CASSFSAGPYEQYF. As DNA, the CDR3 is TGTGCCAGCAGTTTTAGCGCGGGACCCTACGAGCAGTACTTC.

V usage is TRBV10-2 and J usage is TRBJ2-2; 11 nucleotides agree with TRBD1. There are 15 residues in the CDR3. J lost 6 bases, V lost 5 bases, and 5 bases had no gene match. CDR1 is WSHSY and CDR2 is SAAADI in the germline V gene. The DNA of the CDR3 is TGCGCCAGCAGTTCGTGGGACAGGGGGTCCGGGGAGCTGTTTTTT. It codes for CASSSWDRGSGELFF.

This clonotype was detected ten times or more. V usage is TRBV28 and J usage is TRBJ2-4, with a tentative D call TRBD2 (7 bases). Germline values: CDR1 MDHEN, CDR2 SYDVKM. Trimming shortened V by 6 bases and J by 1 base, and 16 bases separated the two germline ends. There are 16 residues in the CDR3. The CDR3 loop is CASSPGGPVAKNIQYF. CDR3 in DNA: TGTGCCAGCAGCCCCGGGGGGCCGGTGGCCAAAAACATTCAGTACTTC.

This clonotype was found many times. V usage is TRBV6-1 and J usage is TRBJ2-5; D call uncertain. The CDR3 runs to 15 residues. V was shortened by 5 bases and J by 5 bases, with 18 bases between the two germline ends. The germline CDR1 and CDR2 sequences are MNHNS and SASEGT. The CDR3 region is CASSIISRSTETQYF. The CDR3 region has the DNA TGTGCCAGCAGTATAATTAGCAGGTCGACGGAGACCCAGTACTTC.

Comment on this clonotype: A much larger clone lies a single base off, so this may be a read error. This chain uses TRBV11-2 with TRBJ1-2, with D possibly TRBD1 on 5 matching bases. With 4 bases removed from V and 10 bases from J, the gap between germline ends came to 16 bases. Germline V gene sequence: CDR1 SGHAT, CDR2 FQNNGV. CDR3 size: 13 residues. The CDR3 sequence: CASSSIRDASYTF. The CDR3, as DNA: TGTGCCAGCAGCTCCATACGGGACGCATCCTACACCTTC.

This clonotype was counted many times. This chain connects TRBV15 to TRBJ1-1; possible D gene TRBD1, 5 bases. Per germline, CDR1 LNHNV and CDR2 YYDKDF (reference sequence). The CDR3 spans 14 residues. Trimming removed 0 bases at V and 4 bases at J, with 9 bases between. The CDR3 region is CATSRDMQGTEAFF. CDR3 in DNA: TGTGCCACCAGCAGAGATATGCAGGGCACTGAAGCTTTCTTT.

This clonotype showed up many times. The chain has TRBV28 and TRBJ2-5, with a possible D match to TRBD1 (6 bases). Germline V gene lookup returns CDR1 MDHEN and CDR2 SYDVKM. The CDR3 runs 16 residues. Trimming removed 4 bases from V and 5 bases from J, with 20 bases in between. CDR3 in DNA: TGTGCCAGCAGTTCCCCCCGTACAGGGTCCGGTGAGACCCAGTACTTC. It translates to CASSSPRTGSGETQYF.

As regards this clonotype: A clone one base away is much larger, so this may be a read error. Here the CDR3 omits its conserved ending phenylalanine or tryptophan, so a read error is the likely source. The genes are TRBV20-1 and TRBJ1-2; D perhaps matches TRBD1 (6 bases). The germline V and J ends were trimmed by 3 bases and 3 bases, with 8 bases remaining between them. CDR1 is DFQATT, CDR2 SNEGSKA, per germline (reference sequence). The CDR3 runs 12 residues. The CDR3 spells CSASPGDYGYTC. Here the CDR3 DNA reads TGCAGTGCTAGCCCAGGGGACTATGGCTACACCTGC.